This T cell receptor (beta chain) was retrieved from a study of cytomegalovirus exposure and HLA in healthy donors. About the research overall: Later, an analysis reported that the 100 to 150 validation repertoires had used the same platform as the roughly 660 first-cohort repertoires.

The CDR3 is 14 residues long. Looked up from germline, CDR1 is MNHEY and CDR2 is SVGAGI. V dropped 5 bases and J dropped 7 bases, with 15 bases sitting between them. Study-level findings and limits: Subsequent analysis of the 100 to 150 validation repertoires found a tendency for first-cohort TCR clusters to co-occur. Cytomegalovirus-associated status was assigned to 164 TCR beta chains.

Generated by immunoSEQ multiplex PCR, the TCRdb table keeps only in-frame clones and is missing some. The sample has over 200,000 clones, about 86% seen once. This clone appeared a few times. Its antigen is unknown. The clonotype comes from a woman between 18 and 30 years old in good health and CMV-seronegative. The chain combines TRBV6-5 with TRBJ1-5; tentatively, D is TRBD1 (5 bases). The specimen was PBMCs. CDR3 in DNA: TGTGCCAGCAGTGCCCAGGGTTCAGAACAGCCCCAGCATTTT. Protein: CASSAQGSEQPQHF.